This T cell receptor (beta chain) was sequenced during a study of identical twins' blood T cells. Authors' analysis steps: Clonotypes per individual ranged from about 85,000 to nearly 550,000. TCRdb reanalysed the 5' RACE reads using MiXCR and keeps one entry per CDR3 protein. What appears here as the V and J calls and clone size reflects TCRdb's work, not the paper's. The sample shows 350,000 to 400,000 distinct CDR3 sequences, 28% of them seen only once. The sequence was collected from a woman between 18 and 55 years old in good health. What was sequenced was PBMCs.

The CDR3 protein is CASSSALSLNTEAFF. The CDR3 DNA follows: TGCGCCAGCAGCTCCGCGTTGAGCCTAAACACTGAAGCTTTCTTT. J is TRBJ1-1 and V is TRBV5-1; D gene uncertain. Trimming removed 3 bases at V and 2 bases at J, with 14 bases between. Germline V lookup: CDR1 SGHRS, CDR2 YFSETQ. The CDR3 consists of 15 residues.